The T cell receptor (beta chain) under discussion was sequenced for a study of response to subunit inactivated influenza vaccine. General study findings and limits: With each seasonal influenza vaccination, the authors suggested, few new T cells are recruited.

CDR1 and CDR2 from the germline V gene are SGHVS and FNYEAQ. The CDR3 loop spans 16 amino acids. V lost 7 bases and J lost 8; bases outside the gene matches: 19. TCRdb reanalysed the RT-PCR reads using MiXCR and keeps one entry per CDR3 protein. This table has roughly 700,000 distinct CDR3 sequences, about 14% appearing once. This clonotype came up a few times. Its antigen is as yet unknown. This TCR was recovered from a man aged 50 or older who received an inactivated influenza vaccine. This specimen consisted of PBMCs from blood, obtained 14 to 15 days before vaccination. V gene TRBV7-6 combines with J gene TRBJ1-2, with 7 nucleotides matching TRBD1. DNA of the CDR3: TGTGCCAGCAACAAACTAACTTACGGGACAGTGGAAGGCTACACCTTC. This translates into CASNKLTYGTVEGYTF.